The source of this T cell receptor (beta chain) is a study of CD8+ T cells in alopecia areata. The wider study: A 6-month off-drug phase came after tofacitinib, which had lasted 6 to 18 months.

With respect to this clone: The antigen remains undetermined.

Germline V gene sequence: CDR1 MNHEY, CDR2 SMNVEV (reference sequence). The CDR3 consists of 11 residues. V lost 4 bases and J lost 8, with 5 bases in between. General study results and limits: Affected scalp, especially in alopecia totalis/universalis, had a higher clonality than normal scalp did.

In each case, RNA was isolated and then reverse transcribed into cDNA as the sequencing template. Some clones are missing from TCRdb's copy, which holds only in-frame ones; the method was immunoSEQ multiplex PCR. The table has more than 200,000 clones, 67% seen once. The specimen was CD4+ T cells sorted from blood, collected at week 0. This TCR was recovered from a human donor with alopecia areata. The chain has TRBV27 and TRBJ2-2; D gene ambiguous. CDR3 protein: CASSYRGELFF. CDR3 in DNA: TGTGCCAGCAGTTATCGTGGGGAGCTGTTTTTT.